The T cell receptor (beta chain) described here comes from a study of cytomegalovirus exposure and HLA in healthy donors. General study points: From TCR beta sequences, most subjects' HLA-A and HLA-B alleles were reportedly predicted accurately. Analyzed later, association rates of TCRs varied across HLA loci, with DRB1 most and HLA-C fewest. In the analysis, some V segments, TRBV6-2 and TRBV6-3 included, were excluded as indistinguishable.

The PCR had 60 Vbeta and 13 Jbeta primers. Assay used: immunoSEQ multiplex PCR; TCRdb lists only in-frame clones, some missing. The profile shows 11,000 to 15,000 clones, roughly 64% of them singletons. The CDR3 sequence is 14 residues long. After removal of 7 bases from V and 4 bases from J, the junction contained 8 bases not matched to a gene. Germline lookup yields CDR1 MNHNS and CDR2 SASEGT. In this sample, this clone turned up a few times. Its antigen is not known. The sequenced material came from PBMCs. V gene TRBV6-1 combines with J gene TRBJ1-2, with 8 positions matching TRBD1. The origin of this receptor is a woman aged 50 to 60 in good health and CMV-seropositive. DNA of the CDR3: TGTGCCAGCACCAGGACAGGGATCTTCTATGGCTACACCTTC. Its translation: CASTRTGIFYGYTF.